The entry that follows covers one T cell receptor beta chain sequence. The antigen remains unidentified. Relative to the germline gene, one junction end is altered; a read error may explain this. Germline loops: CDR1 SGHRS, CDR2 YFSETQ. This CDR3 is built from 14 residues. The data are from a study of blood T cells in healthy people across ages. The study, taken as a whole, reports: Per million T cells, TCR beta diversity dropped roughly linearly as age increased.

The use of a sample-barcoded 5' primer and a J-beta primer mix characterized a second PCR of about 7 to 12 cycles. Each CDR3 protein gets one entry after TCRdb re-called the 5' RACE reads with MiXCR. The repertoire includes roughly 2 million distinct CDR3 sequences, approximately 50% of them detected once, and less than 2.5% sits in the top ten. V usage is TRBV5-1 and J usage is TRBJ2-7; a possible D gene is TRBD1 (5 bases). The sequencing input was blood. This TCR came from a woman in her thirties or forties in good health. For the CDR3, the DNA is TGCGCCAGCAGCTTGGCCAAGGGGCCCTACGAGCGGTACTTC. Residues: CASSLAKGPYERYF.